This is a list of T cell receptor beta chains from one sample in a study of T cell changes during pregnancy in multiple sclerosis. Generated by immunoSEQ multiplex PCR, the TCRdb table keeps only in-frame clones and is missing some. The table has roughly 66,000 clones, approximately 90% seen once; the top ten hold around 2.5%. The source material was peripheral blood, sampled in the first trimester of pregnancy. The receptor set was obtained from a female donor with multiple sclerosis, enrolled in a pregnancy study. Both conserved end residues are part of each CDR3.

length | V | CDR3
15 | TRBV6-6 | CASRGQGARGEKLFF
13 | TRBV28 | CASSFFRTDTQYF
14 | TRBV25-1 | CASSWGGGANEQFF
13 | TRBV27 | CASSLTYFQPQHF
17 | TRBV30 | CAWSIAWRQGSGNTIYF
15 | TRBV28 | CASSSPGQAFYEQYF
13 | TRBV11-2 | CASSLAPQYEQYF
17 | TRBV7-9 | CASSPRTSGRPYNEQFF
17 | TRBV4-3 | CASSQEGGPARPDTQYF
15 | TRBV5-8 | CASSLRTGVTYEQYF
14 | TRBV7-9 | CASSLVSQGEEAFF
14 | TRBV7-9 | CASSHRTGGYEQYF
14 | TRBV7-2 | CASSLAGILYEQYF
17 | TRBV29-1 | CSVEEWGWTSGSMEQFF
16 | TRBV7-9 | CASSFASGRFSYEQYF
14 | TRBV7-2 | CASSYGTSGYEQYF
15 | TRBV27 | CASSSVRVGSHEAFF
15 | TRBV29-1 | CSVVRTGGPNTEAFF
11 | TRBV2 | CASSGSYEQYF
19 | TRBV5-6 | CASSRGGASLTRPYNEQFF
15 | TRBV18 | CASSPMGPSGNTIYF
15 | TRBV5-1 | CASSLDRIPTSEQYF
14 | TRBV6-4 | CASSAGGSTDTQYF
15 | TRBV6-6 | CASRSTAPTHQPQHF